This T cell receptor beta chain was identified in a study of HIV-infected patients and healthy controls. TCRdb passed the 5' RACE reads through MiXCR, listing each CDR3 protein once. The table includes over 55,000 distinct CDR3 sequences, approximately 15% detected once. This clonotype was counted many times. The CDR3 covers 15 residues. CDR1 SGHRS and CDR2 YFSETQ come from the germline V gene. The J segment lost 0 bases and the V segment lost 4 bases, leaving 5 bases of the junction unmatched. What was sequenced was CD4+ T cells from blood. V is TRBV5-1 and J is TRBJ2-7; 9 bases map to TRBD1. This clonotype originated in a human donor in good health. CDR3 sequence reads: CASSHRDRASYEQYF. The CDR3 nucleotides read TGCGCCAGCAGCCACCGGGACAGGGCCTCCTACGAGCAGTACTTC.